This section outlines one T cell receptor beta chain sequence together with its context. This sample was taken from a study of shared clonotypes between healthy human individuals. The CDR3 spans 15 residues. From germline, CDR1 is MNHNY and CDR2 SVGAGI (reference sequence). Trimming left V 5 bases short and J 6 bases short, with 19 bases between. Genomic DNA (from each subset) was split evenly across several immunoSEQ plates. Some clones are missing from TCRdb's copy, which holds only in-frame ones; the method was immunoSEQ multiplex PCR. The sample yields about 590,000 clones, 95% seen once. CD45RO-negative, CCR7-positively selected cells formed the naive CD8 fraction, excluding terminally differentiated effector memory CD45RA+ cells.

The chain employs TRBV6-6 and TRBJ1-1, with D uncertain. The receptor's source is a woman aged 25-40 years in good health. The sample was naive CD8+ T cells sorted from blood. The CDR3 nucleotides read TGTGCCAGCAGTCAAGCCATACTGATGGGTCCTGAAGCTTTCTTT. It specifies CASSQAILMGPEAFF.